Sequencing of this T cell receptor beta chain was carried out in a study of shared clonotypes between healthy human individuals (dated by TCRdb to about 2020). Describing the broader study: Three men and a couple of women, aged 18 to 49 years, made up the cohort. Per donor, three plates each were used for CD4 naive and CD4 memory, two for CD8 naive, and one for CD8 memory. To estimate repertoire size and how much clonotype sharing occurs between individuals, the study deeply sequenced the blood TCR repertoires of several healthy adults. To increase sequencing depth and limit assay-specific biases, different laboratories used diverse techniques to prepare libraries and sequence TCR repertoires. Per donor, leukapheresis produced somewhere between about 0.9 and 9 billion PBMCs.

On the study overall, not on this receptor specifically: Sampling was restricted to blood, and TCR repertoires in tissues likely differ from the TCR repertoires found in blood. Pairwise subsampling led to the expectation that sequencing depth would affect the degree of clonotype sharing among donors. Incomplete sequencing was indicated by rarefaction of sorted-subset datasets, despite the large sequencing depth. Because the study included a small number of donors, the genetic and exposure-history diversity represented was limited. Sharing across a few donors was observed for about 5% of naive CD4, 3% to 3.5% of naive CD8, 2% to 2.5% of memory CD4, and around 0.44% of memory CD8 clonotypes. Naive subsets generally had larger estimated clonotype richness than memory subsets did. Compared with non-shared clonotypes, clonotypes shared by all four sorted-subset donors had higher generation probabilities.

Using the deep immunoSEQ assay, TCR CDR3 regions were amplified from genomic DNA by multiplex PCR. For each cell subset, the extracted genomic DNA was distributed evenly across all wells of several immunoSEQ 96-well plates, and each plate served as one replicate. For sorted subsets, 200 to 250 ng of genomic DNA, equivalent to some 30,000 T cell genomes, went into each replicate PCR. Purified libraries were quantified with a Qubit 3.0 fluorometer, sized on a Bioanalyzer 2100, and re-quantified with the KAPA Library Quantification kit. Every immunoSEQ 96-well plate was sequenced on a separate single-read 150-cycle Illumina NextSeq 550 flow cell. Per the authors' processing: Because the immunoSEQ output included only junctional sequences and no quality scores, the filtering could not be the same as the filtering used for full-length reads. Sequences were annotated with PyIR, a Python wrapper for IgBLAST v1.9, using IMGT germline references to assign V/J genes and CDR3. Reads with weak V/J assignments (E-value above 1e-6), missing CDR3, stop codons, out-of-frame junctions, or ambiguous translated residues were removed. A V3J clonotype was defined by an identical inferred V gene, J gene, and CDR3 amino acid sequence. To compute the percentage overlap between repertoires, the number of shared unique clonotypes was divided by the size of the smaller repertoire. Three approaches were used to assess repertoire richness: RTK rarefaction, the Chao1 estimator, and Recon v2.1 estimates of unobserved clonotypes. For all TCRbeta clonotypes obtained by the gDNA method from a few donors, generation probabilities were computed with OLGA. TCRdb retrieved this table from immuneACCESS and kept in-frame rearrangements only. Not all clones are present; in checked studies, unresolved V genes account for under half, and no reason is known for the remainder. V and J calls and clone size are given by that table; D and trimming were obtained from the DNA. This sample has approximately 740,000 clones in its table, and nearly 95% of those were observed once. More than 20% of the sample lies in the top ten.

For the CD8 naive samples, CD45RO-negative cells were positively selected for CCR7, yielding a CD45RA+CCR7+ population from which TemRA cells were excluded. Donors were healthy HIV-negative adults with no recently reported acute infections or vaccinations. Only Caucasian adults living in Nashville, Tennessee, USA were represented among the donors. Blood was collected by leukapheresis, and PBMCs were isolated by Ficoll-Histopaque density gradient centrifugation and then cryopreserved in liquid nitrogen vapor phase. Analytical flow cytometry was used to check the purity and quantity of each magnetically sorted T cell population. Each sorted fraction had its genomic DNA isolated and then quantified by UV absorbance on a Nanodrop 2000c. This clone showed up just once. No cognate antigen has been identified for it. No base qualities exist here, and no much larger clone lies one base off it. The CDR3 goes from the cysteine to the phenylalanine over 15 residues. Only CDR3 DNA remains: 45 bases, in frame from the first base. Trimming takes 5 bases from V and 0 bases from J, and the germline ends sit 10 bases apart. Via the germline V gene, CDR1 is SGHVS and CDR2 FQNEAQ.

The V and J genes are TRBV7-8 and TRBJ1-4, with no D gene named confidently. The sequence was collected from a young man in good health. Sequencing used naive CD8+ T cells sorted from blood. Interpreted using the paper, the cell subset or site label stands for: CD45RA+CCR7+. Read as DNA, the sequence is TGTGCCAGCAGCGTAGAAGAAGCAACTAATGAAAAACTGTTTTTT. Protein translation: CASSVEEATNEKLFF.